This T cell receptor beta chain was sequenced during a study of T cell repertoires in cytomegalovirus infection. Whole-study context: Carrying CMV and the relevant HLA type showed in public TCR beta signatures.

One entry per CDR3 protein results from TCRdb running MiXCR on the reads. The sample holds about 400,000 distinct CDR3 sequences; about 35% are singletons and the top ten take roughly 13%. Note on this clonotype: What it binds is unknown.

V was pared by 5 bases and J by 11 bases, with 15 bases of the junction left unmatched. CDR1 is MNHNY, CDR2 SVGAGI, per germline (reference sequence). This CDR3 is built from 15 residues. This receptor was identified in a human donor in good health (CMV status not recorded). Some clones in this sample may be carry-over from other donors' samples. The V and J genes are TRBV6-6 and TRBJ2-1; 7 bases agree with TRBD2. The source was cultured PBMCs, collected from culture after CMV antigen stimulation. In nucleotides, the CDR3 is TGTGCCAGCAGTGATCATTCCGCGGGAGAGAATCAGCAGTTCTTC. Encoded protein: CASSDHSAGENQQFF.